This is a list of T cell receptor beta chains from one sample in a study of T cells in Graves' hyperthyroidism and ophthalmopathy. TCRdb used MiXCR to reprocess the multiplex PCR reads, holding one entry per CDR3 protein. The profile shows 700,000 or so distinct CDR3 sequences, less than 20% of them singletons. The specimen sequenced was blood. The receptors originated from a man aged 18 to 30 with Graves' hyperthyroidism. CDR3s include the opening cysteine and the closing phenylalanine or tryptophan. The D gene is left open where the match is weak. The listing skips clone size in some rows; elsewhere it reads once, few, many or a size class.

TRBV2,TRBD1,TRBJ1-4,few,CASSSDRGPEKLFF,TGTGCCAGCAGTTCAGACAGGGGACCTGAAAAACTGTTTTTT
TRBV19,-,TRBJ2-2,-,CASLGSGELFF,TGTGCCAGCCTCGGGTCCGGGGAGCTGTTTTTT
TRBV9,TRBD1,TRBJ1-4,-,CASSGGTGGLNEKLFF,TGTGCCAGCAGCGGAGGTACAGGGGGCCTAAATGAAAAACTGTTTTTT
TRBV12-3/TRBV12-4,TRBD1,TRBJ2-5,-,CASSLYGRGFQETQYF,TGTGCCAGCAGTTTATACGGCAGGGGGTTCCAAGAGACCCAGTACTTC
TRBV28,-,TRBJ2-7,-,CASSSRHEQYF,TGTGCCAGCAGCTCCCGCCACGAGCAGTACTTC
TRBV12-3/TRBV12-4,-,TRBJ1-6,few,CASSLELRGKNSPLHF,TGTGCCAGCAGTTTGGAGCTTCGGGGTAAAAATTCACCCCTCCACTTT
TRBV4-1,TRBD1,TRBJ1-5,many,CASSQGQGGNQPQHF,TGTGCCAGCAGCCAAGGACAGGGAGGCAATCAGCCCCAGCATTTT
TRBV2,-,TRBJ2-2,many,CASTLTQTSSGELFF,TGTGCCAGCACCCTGACCCAAACTAGTTCCGGGGAGCTGTTTTTT
TRBV7-3,-,TRBJ2-2,few,CASSFQGDGRELFF,TGTGCCAGCAGCTTTCAGGGAGATGGCCGGGAGCTGTTTTTT
TRBV29-1,TRBD2,TRBJ2-3,few,CSVGGTVSSTDTQYF,TGCAGCGTGGGGGGGACCGTCTCTAGCACAGATACGCAGTATTTT
TRBV3-1,-,TRBJ2-7,many,CASSQIAGPYEQYF,TGTGCCAGCAGCCAAATTGCAGGTCCCTACGAGCAGTACTTC
TRBV19,TRBD1,TRBJ2-7,-,CASSTGTGTFKYEQYF,TGTGCCAGTAGTACCGGGACAGGGACCTTCAAATACGAGCAGTACTTC
TRBV5-1,-,TRBJ2-1,many,CASSLRPTDEQFF,TGCGCCAGCAGCTTGCGGCCCACCGATGAGCAGTTCTTC
TRBV7-9,-,TRBJ2-3,many,CASSFSTDLTDTQYF,TGTGCCAGCAGCTTCTCGACAGACCTCACAGATACGCAGTATTTT
TRBV12-3/TRBV12-4,TRBD2,TRBJ2-1,many,CASSLSSGRSEQFF,TGTGCCAGCAGTTTGTCTAGCGGGAGGAGTGAGCAGTTCTTC
TRBV3-1,-,TRBJ1-1,many,CASSQGTGTEAFF,TGTGCCAGCAGCCAGGGTACGGGCACTGAAGCTTTCTTT
TRBV30,-,TRBJ2-2,-,CAWSPHEFWELFF,TGTGCCTGGAGTCCTCACGAGTTCTGGGAGCTGTTTTTT
TRBV20-1,TRBD2,TRBJ2-7,-,CSARGDYTYEQYF,TGCAGTGCTAGGGGGGACTACACCTACGAGCAGTACTTC
TRBV28,TRBD1,TRBJ2-3,-,CASGTASMGTDTQYF,TGTGCCAGCGGGACAGCCTCTATGGGCACAGATACGCAGTATTTT
TRBV3-1,-,TRBJ1-2,few,CASSQGRENRDNYGYTF,TGTGCCAGCAGCCAAGGGAGAGAGAACAGGGACAACTATGGCTACACCTTC
TRBV19,-,TRBJ1-6,once,CASSPTSRSLGSPLHF,TGTGCCAGTAGCCCCACAAGCCGGTCGCTCGGTTCACCCCTCCACTTT
TRBV20-1,-,TRBJ1-4,-,CSAQRGTNEKLFF,TGCAGCGCCCAGCGGGGAACTAATGAAAAACTGTTTTTT
TRBV2,-,TRBJ2-1,many,CASSRELPQENEQFF,TGTGCCAGCAGCCGCGAATTACCACAGGAGAATGAGCAGTTCTTC
TRBV7-9,-,TRBJ2-7,many,CASSLAARADTYEQYF,TGTGCCAGCAGCTTAGCAGCCAGGGCCGACACCTACGAGCAGTACTTC
TRBV12-3/TRBV12-4,TRBD1,TRBJ1-2,many,CASSLARDRGGYTF,TGTGCCAGCAGTTTAGCACGGGACAGGGGTGGCTACACCTTC
TRBV20-1,-,TRBJ2-5,-,CSARDRGLTRETQYF,TGCAGTGCTAGAGATAGGGGACTCACCCGGGAGACCCAGTACTTC
TRBV5-1,TRBD1,TRBJ2-7,-,CASSLVVRTGAVEQYF,TGTGCCAGCAGCTTGGTAGTGCGGACAGGGGCGGTCGAGCAGTACTTC
TRBV20-1,-,TRBJ1-4,-,CSAGKTTNEKLFF,TGCAGTGCTGGCAAAACAACTAATGAAAAACTGTTTTTT
TRBV28,-,TRBJ2-5,many,CASLLGGKETQYF,TGTGCCAGCCTCCTTGGGGGTAAAGAGACCCAGTACTTC
TRBV6-2/TRBV6-3,-,TRBJ2-1,many,CASSPPVAVSMISEQFF,TGTGCCAGCAGCCCGCCAGTGGCGGTTAGTATGATCTCTGAGCAGTTCTTC
TRBV29-1,TRBD2,TRBJ2-7,-,CSVVTSDNTYEQYF,TGCAGCGTAGTGACTAGCGACAACACCTACGAGCAGTACTTC
TRBV7-9,TRBD2,TRBJ2-1,many,CASSRPGGGYNEQFF,TGTGCCAGCAGCAGACCCGGGGGGGGCTACAATGAGCAGTTCTTC
TRBV7-8,TRBD1,TRBJ1-6,-,CASSLNRGSGNSPLHF,TGTGCCAGCAGCCTGAACAGGGGATCCGGTAATTCACCCCTCCACTTT
TRBV7-2,TRBD2,TRBJ2-1,many,CASSRDSGSSYNEQFF,TGTGCCAGCAGTCGCGATAGCGGGAGCTCCTACAATGAGCAGTTCTTC
TRBV24-1,TRBD1,TRBJ1-5,-,CATSDPRTGREQPQHF,TGTGCCACCAGTGACCCCAGGACAGGCAGGGAACAGCCCCAGCATTTT
TRBV20-1,TRBD1,TRBJ1-6,-,CSAADRADNSPLHF,TGCAGTGCTGCGGACAGGGCGGATAATTCACCCCTCCACTTT
TRBV12-3/TRBV12-4,-,TRBJ1-5,-,CASSHRSGYQPQHF,TGTGCCAGCAGCCACCGATCGGGGTATCAGCCCCAGCATTTT
TRBV19,TRBD1,TRBJ1-4,few,CASSFNRGLGEKLFF,TGTGCCAGTAGTTTCAACAGGGGGCTCGGGGAAAAACTGTTTTTT
TRBV20-1,-,TRBJ2-1,many,CSAQRWGRGLYNEQFF,TGCAGTGCTCAGCGGTGGGGGAGAGGACTCTACAATGAGCAGTTCTTC
TRBV6-2/TRBV6-3,-,TRBJ2-5,many,CASTQALHRETQYF,TGTGCCAGCACACAGGCTCTACACAGAGAGACCCAGTACTTC
TRBV4-2,-,TRBJ2-3,-,CASSQDSDTYTDTQYF,TGTGCCAGCAGCCAAGATTCGGACACTTACACAGATACGCAGTATTTT
TRBV2,-,TRBJ2-7,-,CASSPDSGGDEQYF,TGTGCCAGCAGCCCTGACTCCGGGGGAGACGAGCAGTACTTC